A single T cell receptor beta chain is shown here with its context. Here immunoSEQ multiplex PCR was the method, and the copy in TCRdb shows in-frame clones only, minus some. The data hold about 70,000 clones, with around four fifths observed a single time. This specimen belongs to a study of blood T cell repertoires in COVID-19. The germline gives CDR1 LGHDT, CDR2 YNNKEL (reference sequence). V trimming: 1 base; J trimming: 8 bases; junction bases outside the gene matches: 9. This CDR3 comprises 16 residues. The sequence came from a human donor in a cohort sampled during active COVID-19. The V call is TRBV3-1 (or the pseudogene TRBV3-2), the J call TRBJ2-1, with 9 bases matching TRBD1. Sequencing used peripheral blood. CDR3 DNA: TGTGCCAGCAGCCAAGGTGGGACAGGGAGTAGGGATGAGCAGTTCTTC. Encoded protein: CASSQGGTGSRDEQFF.